The clone carrying this TCR beta chain was seen a few times. Original handling: Estimation of nucleated cell counts was performed using reference gene primer amplification. This table comes from immunoSEQ multiplex PCR, and its TCRdb copy is limited to in-frame clones, with some not included. That table furnishes V, J and clone size, whereas the DNA furnished D and trimming. The sample lists about 120,000 clones, about four fifths occurring once. The data stem from a study of blood T cell repertoires in COVID-19. The wider study: From the United States, Italy and Spain came samples of acute and convalescent COVID-19. PBMCs, B-cell-depleted T cells, or T cells were the source of the cDNA or gDNA that made up the material.

The receptor's source is a woman between 65 and 79 years old with acute or convalescent COVID-19. The sequencing sample was made of peripheral blood.

CDR3 sequence (DNA): TGTGCCACCAGTCAACAGATTTACAATCAGCCCCAGCATTTT. Its protein is CATSQQIYNQPQHF. V usage is TRBV15 and J usage is TRBJ1-5; no reliable D call. This CDR3 contains 14 residues. Deletions cut 6 bases from V and 3 bases from J, with 12 bases between. CDR1 and CDR2 from the germline V gene are LNHNV and YYDKDF (reference sequence).